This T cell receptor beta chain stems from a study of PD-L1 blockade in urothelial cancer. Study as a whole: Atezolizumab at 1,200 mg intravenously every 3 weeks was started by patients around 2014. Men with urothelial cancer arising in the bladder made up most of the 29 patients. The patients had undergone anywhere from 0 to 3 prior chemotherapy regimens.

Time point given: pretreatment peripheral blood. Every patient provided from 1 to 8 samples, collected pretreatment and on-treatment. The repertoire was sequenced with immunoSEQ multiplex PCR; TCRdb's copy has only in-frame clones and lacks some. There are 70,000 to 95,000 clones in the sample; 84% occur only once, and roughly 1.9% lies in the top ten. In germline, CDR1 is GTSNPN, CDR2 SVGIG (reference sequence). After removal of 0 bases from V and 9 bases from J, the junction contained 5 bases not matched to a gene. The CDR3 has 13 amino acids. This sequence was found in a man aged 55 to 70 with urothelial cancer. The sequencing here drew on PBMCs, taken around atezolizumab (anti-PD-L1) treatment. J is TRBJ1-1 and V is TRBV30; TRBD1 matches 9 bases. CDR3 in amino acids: CAWSVGTGSKAFF. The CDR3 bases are TGTGCCTGGAGTGTAGGGACAGGGTCAAAAGCTTTCTTT.